Listed below are T cell receptor beta chains from one sample, sequenced in a study of T-cell reconstitution after alpha-beta-depleted transplantation in children. TCRdb itself ran the PCR reads through MiXCR, one entry per CDR3 protein. Altogether a few hundred thousand distinct CDR3 sequences are present, roughly 11% being singletons, with the ten largest covering about 20%. This material consisted of peripheral blood, taken 180 days after TCRalphabeta/CD19-depleted stem cell transplant. These receptors all stem from a male patient under 10 years old who had a stem cell transplant for chronic granulomatous disease, so the T cells may come from the graft donor. Each CDR3 is given with its conserved first and last residue. Fields, in order: V gene, clone size, CDR3 length, J gene, D gene, CDR3 DNA, CDR3 protein. A D gene is named only where the DNA matches it firmly. Rows may omit the clone size; those that give it use once, few, many or a size class.

V: TRBV5-1; size: many; length: 15; J: TRBJ1-2; D: NA; DNA: TGCGCCAGCTCTAGTGGGCACCTTTCGGACTATGGCTACACCTTC; CDR3: CASSSGHLSDYGYTF
V: TRBV29-1; size: many; length: 15; J: TRBJ2-5; D: TRBD1; DNA: TGCAGCGTTGTTGCGGCAGGGGGCTGGCAAGAGACCCAGTACTTC; CDR3: CSVVAAGGWQETQYF
V: TRBV9; size: many; length: 13; J: TRBJ1-4; D: NA; DNA: TGTGCCAGCAGCGTACGGAGCGGCGAAAAACTGTTTTTT; CDR3: CASSVRSGEKLFF
V: TRBV5-1; size: many; length: 14; J: TRBJ2-7; D: TRBD1; DNA: TGCGCCAGCAGCTTGAGGGGGCGTACCTACGAGCAGTACTTC; CDR3: CASSLRGRTYEQYF
V: TRBV27; size: many; length: 14; J: TRBJ1-5; D: TRBD1; DNA: TGTGCCAGCAGTTCGGGACAGGGGAATCAGCCCCAGCATTTT; CDR3: CASSSGQGNQPQHF
V: TRBV7-9; size: few; length: 15; J: TRBJ2-3; D: TRBD1; DNA: TGTGCCAGCAGCCTAGACGGGACAGGGCAAGATACGCAGTATTTT; CDR3: CASSLDGTGQDTQYF
V: TRBV7-8; size: many; length: 16; J: TRBJ2-7; D: NA; DNA: TGTGCCAGCAGCTTAATGCCTAGCCAAGGGAAGAACGAGCAGTACTTC; CDR3: CASSLMPSQGKNEQYF
V: TRBV10-1; size: many; length: 13; J: TRBJ2-2; D: NA; DNA: TGCGCCAGCAGTGAGTCTCTAACCGGGGAGCTGTTTTTT; CDR3: CASSESLTGELFF
V: TRBV19; size: many; length: 14; J: TRBJ2-5; D: NA; DNA: TGTGCCAGTAGCGTAAGTCCGTACCAAGAGACCCAGTACTTC; CDR3: CASSVSPYQETQYF
V: TRBV5-1; size: many; length: 15; J: TRBJ2-2; D: TRBD2; DNA: TGCGCCAGCAGTATCTCGGGGGAGGGCACCGGGGAGCTGTTTTTT; CDR3: CASSISGEGTGELFF
V: TRBV18; size: NA; length: 17; J: TRBJ2-6; D: NA; DNA: TGTGCCAGCTCACCGTCGGTAGCGGTCTCTGGGGCCAACGTCCTGACTTTC; CDR3: CASSPSVAVSGANVLTF